This paragraph covers one TCR beta chain sequence. The antigen remains undetermined. The data stem from a study of identical twins. V shed 6 bases and J shed 8 bases, with 22 bases lying between them. CDR3 length equals 15 residues. Germline CDR1 and CDR2: MDHEN and SYDVKM. With template switching, a universal primer site was added, and the cDNA carried unique molecular identifiers. TCRdb re-called the 5' RACE reads through MiXCR, storing one row per CDR3 protein. Of fewer than 350,000 distinct CDR3 sequences listed, about 8.1% are singletons. Study results and caveats: Cord blood beta clonotypes that were abundant carried fewer insertions, and memory repertoires showed no such trend.

The data were also submitted as part of a second study, on yellow fever vaccine responses in identical twins.

The J gene is TRBJ1-2, the V gene TRBV28, with D tentatively TRBD1 (6 bases). This clonotype was obtained from a woman between 18 and 30 years old in good health. The sequenced sample consisted of memory (CD45RO+) T cells sorted from blood. The CDR3 loop is CASRDGQSRSGGYTF. The DNA of the CDR3 is TGTGCCAGCAGGGATGGACAGAGCCGCTCGGGGGGCTACACCTTC.